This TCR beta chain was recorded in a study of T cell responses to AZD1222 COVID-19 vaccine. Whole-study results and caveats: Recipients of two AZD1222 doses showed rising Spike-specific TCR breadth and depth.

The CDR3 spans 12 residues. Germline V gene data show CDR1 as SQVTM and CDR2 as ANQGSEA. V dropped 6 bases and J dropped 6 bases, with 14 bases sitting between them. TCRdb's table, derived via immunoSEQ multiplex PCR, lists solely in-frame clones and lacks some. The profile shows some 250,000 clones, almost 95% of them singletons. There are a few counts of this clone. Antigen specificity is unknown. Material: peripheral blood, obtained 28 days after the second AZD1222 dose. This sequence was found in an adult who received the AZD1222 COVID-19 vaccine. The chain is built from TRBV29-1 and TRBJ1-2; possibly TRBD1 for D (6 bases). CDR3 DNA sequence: TGCAGCGTATTCACAGGGAAGGATGGCTACACCTTC. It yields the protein CSVFTGKDGYTF.